Listed below are T cell receptor beta chains from one sample, sequenced in a study of cytomegalovirus exposure and HLA in healthy donors. Profiled with immunoSEQ multiplex PCR; TCRdb holds only in-frame clones, not every one. The sample contains fewer than 120,000 clones, 75% to 90% of which appear only once. Sequenced material: PBMCs. The receptors derive from a man aged 40-49 years in good health and CMV-seronegative. Both conserved end residues are part of each CDR3.

CDR3 protein: CASSWNRELNQPQHF
J gene: TRBJ1-5
V gene: TRBV4-3

CDR3 protein: CATSGTENTGELFF
J gene: TRBJ2-2
V gene: TRBV10-3

CDR3 protein: CASSPTSGGKETQYF
J gene: TRBJ2-5
V gene: TRBV28

CDR3 protein: CASSEGTGRSYEQYF
J gene: TRBJ2-7
V gene: TRBV6-1

CDR3 protein: CASSHSYNSPLHF
J gene: TRBJ1-6
V gene: TRBV6-6

CDR3 protein: CASSYSTGESEKLFF
J gene: TRBJ1-4
V gene: TRBV7-9

CDR3 protein: CSGPIGTGDRYTF
J gene: TRBJ1-2
V gene: TRBV29-1

CDR3 protein: CASSFEGAGQEKLFF
J gene: TRBJ1-4
V gene: TRBV28

CDR3 protein: CASSEGTAEQFF
J gene: TRBJ2-1
V gene: TRBV2

CDR3 protein: CSVENTSGIGSGAQYF
J gene: TRBJ2-3
V gene: TRBV29-1

CDR3 protein: CASKTERGSNTEAFF
J gene: TRBJ1-1
V gene: TRBV6-1

CDR3 protein: CASSPRTGVNQPQHF
J gene: TRBJ1-5
V gene: TRBV28

CDR3 protein: CASSLYLPTATNEKLFF
J gene: TRBJ1-4
V gene: TRBV5-5

CDR3 protein: CASSSRDRLGGSQHF
J gene: TRBJ1-5
V gene: TRBV19

CDR3 protein: CASSLTTTNYGYTF
J gene: TRBJ1-2
V gene: TRBV5-4

CDR3 protein: CAWSGGLRQGWFF
J gene: TRBJ2-1
V gene: TRBV30

CDR3 protein: CASSSAGDPNTEAFF
J gene: TRBJ1-1
V gene: TRBV5-1

CDR3 protein: CAWSGVQGHTEAFF
J gene: TRBJ1-1
V gene: TRBV30

CDR3 protein: CASSKQGVRGYTF
J gene: TRBJ1-2
V gene: TRBV5-6

CDR3 protein: CASSVDRTINIQYF
J gene: TRBJ2-4
V gene: TRBV5-6

CDR3 protein: CASSPSSVSGYTF
J gene: TRBJ1-2
V gene: TRBV25-1

CDR3 protein: CASSEQGEGYGYTF
J gene: TRBJ1-2
V gene: TRBV6-1

CDR3 protein: CASSLPGIYRELFF
J gene: TRBJ2-2
V gene: TRBV7-2

CDR3 protein: CASSLAPLGQYFTYEQYF
J gene: TRBJ2-7
V gene: TRBV4-1

CDR3 protein: CASSPGRNTIYF
J gene: TRBJ1-3
V gene: TRBV18

CDR3 protein: CASSRDRVQETQYF
J gene: TRBJ2-5
V gene: TRBV9

CDR3 protein: CASSDWQGVAEAFF
J gene: TRBJ1-1
V gene: TRBV2

CDR3 protein: CASSLTRRASGVILNTGELFF
J gene: TRBJ2-2
V gene: TRBV5-1

CDR3 protein: CASSPIQGRNTEAFF
J gene: TRBJ1-1
V gene: TRBV18

CDR3 protein: CAWSVLGNNGYTF
J gene: TRBJ1-2
V gene: TRBV30

CDR3 protein: CASSSTSGGVKNEQFF
J gene: TRBJ2-1
V gene: TRBV7-2

CDR3 protein: CASSLDRVNTEAFF
J gene: TRBJ1-1
V gene: TRBV6-5

CDR3 protein: CASSSGTGRPEQYF
J gene: TRBJ2-7
V gene: TRBV7-9

CDR3 protein: CSVDRGAEAFF
J gene: TRBJ1-1
V gene: TRBV29-1

CDR3 protein: CAWEAGDSYNEQFF
J gene: TRBJ2-1
V gene: TRBV30

CDR3 protein: CATSRAGTGAYEQYF
J gene: TRBJ2-7
V gene: TRBV15

CDR3 protein: CSVEGGANTEAFF
J gene: TRBJ1-1
V gene: TRBV29-1

CDR3 protein: CASSDKGEPQHF
J gene: TRBJ1-5
V gene: TRBV6-1

CDR3 protein: CASSAGTGGSGANVLTF
J gene: TRBJ2-6
V gene: TRBV4-2

CDR3 protein: CASSSTTSGVETQYF
J gene: TRBJ2-5
V gene: TRBV7-2

CDR3 protein: CASSASQGAIGHEAFF
J gene: TRBJ1-1
V gene: TRBV19

CDR3 protein: CASSRPGTSEYEQYF
J gene: TRBJ2-7
V gene: TRBV28

CDR3 protein: CASSERVAGAAQYF
J gene: TRBJ2-5
V gene: TRBV6-1

CDR3 protein: CASSEAPAFEQFF
J gene: TRBJ2-1
V gene: TRBV6-1

CDR3 protein: CASSLDRKGEKLFF
J gene: TRBJ1-4
V gene: TRBV5-6

CDR3 protein: CASSLSEQGIHEQYF
J gene: TRBJ2-7
V gene: TRBV27

CDR3 protein: CSVTQSQVNEQYF
J gene: TRBJ2-7
V gene: TRBV29-1